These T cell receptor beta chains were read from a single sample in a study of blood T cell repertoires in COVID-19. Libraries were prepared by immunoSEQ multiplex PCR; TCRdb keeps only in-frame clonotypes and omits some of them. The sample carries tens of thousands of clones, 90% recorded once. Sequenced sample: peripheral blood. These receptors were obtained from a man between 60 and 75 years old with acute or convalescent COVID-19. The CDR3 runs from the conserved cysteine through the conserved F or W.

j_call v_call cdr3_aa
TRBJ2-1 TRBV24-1 CATSGGNEQFF
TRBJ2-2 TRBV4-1 CASSARGLTGTDTGELFF
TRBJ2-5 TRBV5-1 CASSSQGEETQYF
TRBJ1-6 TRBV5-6 CASSSRERAYNSPLHF
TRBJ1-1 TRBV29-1 CSVGEILLTGRTEAFF
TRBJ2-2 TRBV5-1 CASSSRGLAGGTRDTGELFF
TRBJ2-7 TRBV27 CASSPPPYNEQYF
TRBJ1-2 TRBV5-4 CASSLPKPFYGYTF
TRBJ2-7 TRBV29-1 CSARSSYEQYF
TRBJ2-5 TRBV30 CAWSSLIGTGRRETQYF
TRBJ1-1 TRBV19 CASNRGAEAFF
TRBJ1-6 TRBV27 CASSLMPDYNSPLHF
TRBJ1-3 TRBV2 CASKRTAGSGNTIYF
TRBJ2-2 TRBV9 CASSARGAGWNTGELFF